This is a list of T cell receptor beta chains from one sample in a study of blood T cells in healthy people across ages. TCRdb re-derived calls from the 5' RACE reads in MiXCR, one entry per CDR3 protein. This sample has 1,500,000 or so distinct CDR3 sequences, with 55% to 75% found just once. Sequencing was done on a sample of blood. The receptors were sampled from a man aged 18 to 35 in good health. Each CDR3 is given with its conserved first and last residue.

V	J	CDR3
TRBV9	-	CASSVGSVGEQYF
TRBV2	TRBJ2-7	CASEFIGSYEQYF
TRBV4-3	TRBJ2-3	CASSQDPGPLDTQYF
TRBV4-1	TRBJ2-3	CASSQDRRGDTDTQYF
TRBV28	TRBJ2-7	CASRIQGYEQYF
TRBV29-1	TRBJ2-7	CSVADRRPYEQYF
TRBV7-8	TRBJ2-1	CASSLIPGDGTINEQFF
TRBV12-5	TRBJ1-2	CASGSPRTGKDGYTF
TRBV6-1	TRBJ1-2	CASSGAPPGNLYGYTF
TRBV4-1	-	CASSQVTGMGEQYF
TRBV11-2	TRBJ1-2	CASSYPRRDYGYTF
TRBV2	TRBJ2-3	CASRRLAGTTDTQYF
TRBV2	TRBJ1-2	CASNKGGLDYGYTF
TRBV6-2/TRBV6-3	TRBJ2-7	CASSDSWTYEQYF
TRBV2	-	CASSEKLMETQYF
TRBV5-1	TRBJ2-1	CASSASRRPSYNEQFF
TRBV30	TRBJ1-1	CAWSVGSNTEAFF
TRBV29-1	TRBJ2-3	CSGEGQEYTDTQYF
TRBV4-1	TRBJ2-1	CASSQDFSGQRDEQFF
TRBV4-1	TRBJ2-7	CASSQSEGPHYEQYF
TRBV3-1	TRBJ2-1	CASSQVLGGSVVYNEQFF
TRBV6-2/TRBV6-3	TRBJ2-4	CASSYDRENIQYF
TRBV5-1	TRBJ2-3	CASSLVDTQYF
TRBV13	TRBJ2-5	CASSLESGQGQGETQYF
TRBV13	TRBJ2-1	CASSPPLWDSSYNEQFF
TRBV29-1	TRBJ2-1	CSVDVAGGGEQFF
TRBV12-3/TRBV12-4	TRBJ1-2	CASSLSVGEETYGYTF
TRBV3-1	-	CASSRSVGVYEQYF
TRBV3-1	TRBJ1-2	CASSQAEAAYGYTF
TRBV4-2	TRBJ2-1	CASSQGPGTSGNEQFF
TRBV12-3/TRBV12-4	TRBJ1-2	CASTRDRGAGYTF
TRBV6-5	TRBJ2-5	CASRATGYKETQYF
TRBV7-9	TRBJ1-4	CASSLSTGGVRANEKLFF